This entry lists 11 T cell receptor beta chains sequenced from one sample in a study of T cell responses to AZD1222 COVID-19 vaccine. The protocol was immunoSEQ multiplex PCR, while the TCRdb copy is restricted to in-frame clones and leaves out a portion. The data contain some 73,000 clones, 75% to 90% of them seen just once; the ten biggest clones take up approximately 9.3%. Sequenced material: peripheral blood, taken 28 days after the second AZD1222 dose. These receptors originate from an adult who received the AZD1222 COVID-19 vaccine.

This chain connects TRBV2 to TRBJ2-5; D is ambiguous. The CDR3 is made up of 14 amino acids. Per germline, CDR1 SNHLY and CDR2 FYNNEI. Between the trimmed V and J ends, which lost 4 bases and 1 base, there was a span of 10 bases. The DNA of the CDR3 is TGTGCCAGCAGTGGTACATATGGCCAAGAGACCCAGTACTTC. The encoded protein is CASSGTYGQETQYF.

The V and J genes are TRBV28 and TRBJ2-5; 8 positions match TRBD1. The CDR3 contains 15 residues. Germline CDR1 reads MDHEN; CDR2 reads SYDVKM. The junction had 7 bases not matched to a gene; V was cut back by 2 bases and J by 5 bases. This chain's CDR3 is CASSLPRGRVETQYF. CDR3 in DNA: TGTGCCAGCAGTTTACCCAGGGGGCGCGTGGAGACCCAGTACTTC.

The chain's CDR3 is CSVLKGSGNTIYF. CDR3 in DNA: TGCAGCGTACTAAAGGGGTCTGGAAACACCATATATTTT. The V call is TRBV29-1, the J call TRBJ1-3; maybe TRBD1 (5 bases). Germline-derived CDR1 and CDR2 are SQVTM and ANQGSEA. The CDR3 totals 13 residues. Trimming removed 6 bases at V and 1 base at J, with 10 bases between.

J is TRBJ1-1 and V is TRBV6-2 or TRBV6-3; no reliable D call. Between the trimmed V and J ends, which lost 0 bases and 5 bases, there was a span of 7 bases. The CDR3 sequence is 13 residues long. Germline CDR1 reads MNHEY; CDR2 reads SVGEGT. CDR3 loop: CASSYSPGTEAFF. CDR3 coding DNA: TGTGCCAGCAGTTACTCCCCGGGGACTGAAGCTTTCTTT.

The chain recombines TRBV5-4 with TRBJ2-5, with TRBD2 matching over 8 bases. The germline V gene has CDR1 SGHNT and CDR2 YYREEE (reference sequence). This CDR3 has 16 residues. V lost 5 bases and J lost 2; bases outside the gene matches: 11. Written as DNA, the CDR3 is TGTGCCAGCAGACAATACCCTACTAGCGGTCAAGAGACCCAGTACTTC. This gives the protein CASRQYPTSGQETQYF.

This sequence joins TRBV30 and TRBJ2-6, with TRBD1 identical over 7 bases. The CDR3 contains 15 residues. CDR1 is GTSNPN, CDR2 SVGIG, per germline (reference sequence). The V gene end was trimmed by 2 bases and the J gene end by 2 bases; junction bases not matched to a gene: 3. In nucleotides, the CDR3 is TGTGCCTGGAGTAGAGGGGGCGCTGGGGCCAACGTCCTGACTTTC. This sequence encodes CAWSRGGAGANVLTF.

The V gene is TRBV7-9, the J gene TRBJ1-1; D gene uncertain. CDR1 and CDR2 (germline): SEHNR, FQNEAQ (reference sequence). The CDR3 length is 18 residues. Between the trimmed V and J ends, which lost 5 bases and 1 base, there was a span of 23 bases. The CDR3 nucleotides read TGTGCCAGCAGCCCGGGTTCCAGAGGCATCCGATCGAACACTGAAGCTTTCTTT. This encodes CASSPGSRGIRSNTEAFF.

V gene TRBV5-5 combines with J gene TRBJ1-4; TRBD1 agrees at 9 bases. This CDR3 spans 15 amino acids. Germline assignment: CDR1 SGHKS and CDR2 YYEKEE (reference sequence). V was clipped by 3 bases and J by 5 bases; unmatched bases: 5. The CDR3 nucleotides are TGTGCCAGCAGCTCATACAGGGGGCCCAATGAAAAACTGTTTTTT. Translated: CASSSYRGPNEKLFF. The full variable domain, in which reference TRBV5-5 and TRBJ1-4 provide the parts outside the CDR3, is DAGVTQSPTHLIKTRGQQVTLRCSPISGHKSVSWYQQVLGQGPQFIFQYYEKEERGRGNFPDRFSARQFPNYSSELNVNALLLGDSALYLCASSSYRGPNEKLFFGSGTQLSVL.

CDR3 in DNA: TGTGCCAGCAGCGCGGGAGCGGGGGCCCCAAACAATGAGCAGTTCTTC. Translating it yields CASSAGAGAPNNEQFF. The chain is built from TRBV9 and TRBJ2-1; 8 nucleotides line up with TRBD2. Germline V lookup: CDR1 SGDLS, CDR2 YYNGEE. This CDR3 has 16 residues. V was clipped by 3 bases and J by 5 bases; unmatched bases: 10. The variable domain in full, with the rest retrieved from reference TRBV9 and TRBJ2-1, is DSGVTQTPKHLITATGQRVTLRCSPRSGDLSVYWYQQSLDQGLQFLIQYYNGEERAKGNILERFSAQQFPDLHSELNLSSLELGDSALYFCASSAGAGAPNNEQFFGPGTRLTVL.

The J gene is TRBJ2-5, the V gene TRBV12-3 or TRBV12-4; D gene unclear. The CDR3 consists of 12 residues. V lost 4 bases, J lost 6 bases, and 9 bases lay in between. CDR3 nucleotides: TGTGCCAGCAGTTCGAGGTGGCAGACCCAGTACTTC. This gives the protein CASSSRWQTQYF.

The chain employs TRBV29-1 and TRBJ1-1; a weak D match, TRBD1 (5 bases). CDR1 is SQVTM and CDR2 is ANQGSEA in the germline V gene. CDR3 length: 12 amino acids. Trimming cost V 7 bases and J 0 bases, with 9 bases left between them. CDR3 residues: CSGGHVNTEAFF. The CDR3 DNA sequence: TGCAGCGGCGGACACGTGAACACTGAAGCTTTCTTT.